This T cell receptor (beta chain) was profiled in a study of blood T cell repertoires in COVID-19. Assay: immunoSEQ multiplex PCR; the TCRdb copy retains only in-frame clones and omits some. The sample lists approximately 250,000 clones, around 84% occurring once. The TCR sequence derives from a young man with acute COVID-19. The specimen was PBMCs or T cells enriched from blood (not recorded which).

CDR3 protein: CASSLATGGNSYNEQFF. CDR3 in DNA: TGCGCCAGCAGCTTGGCCACGGGAGGGAACTCCTACAATGAGCAGTTCTTC. The gene calls are TRBV5-1 and TRBJ2-1; 8 bases fit TRBD2. This CDR3 region has 17 residues. Looked up from germline, CDR1 is SGHRS and CDR2 is YFSETQ. The trim removed 0 bases at V and 0 bases at J, leaving 5 bases unmatched.